Sequencing of this T cell receptor beta chain was carried out in a study of human T cells and chemical hapten exposure (dated by TCRdb to the early 2020s). Context from the whole study: For sensitization, 2% DPC in acetone was applied to an approximately 2 cm by approximately 2 cm area of upper inner arm skin. Patch testing on the upper back used Finn chambers containing 0.01% DPC, with scoring done after 6 days according to International Contact Dermatitis Research Group standards. In alopecia patients, the study followed how the peripheral blood TCR repertoire changed in vivo over primary and secondary sensitization to diphenylcyclopropenone (DPC), a hapten. For TCR sequencing, blood came from 25 to 35 alopecia patients at anywhere from one to four time points (pre-sensitization, 2, 6 and 24 weeks). The mostly female patient cohort included alopecia areata with under or over 50% scalp involvement, alopecia totalis and alopecia universalis. Blood samples were taken from patients before sensitization (week 0) and then at 2, 6 and about 24 weeks after DPC sensitization. Libraries were pooled for sequencing, and per-sample TCR yields varied mainly because of small differences in library volumes within the pool. Throughout the study period of roughly 24 weeks, patients also received therapeutic DPC doses to the scalp every week.

From its cysteine to its phenylalanine, the CDR3 spans 14 amino acids. The DNA shown is the 42-base CDR3, in frame from base 1. For CDR1 and CDR2, the germline V gene (reference sequence) lists SEHNR and FQNEAQ. Relative to germline, V is 7 bases shorter and J is 0 bases shorter, with 12 bases between their ends. The sample's time point label, decoded: patch test 3, about 24 weeks after DPC sensitization. Reading the label with the study, this specimen's treatment or condition is: therapeutic diphenylcyclopropenone sensitization with weekly scalp DPC. Blood at each patch-test visit was drawn before the patch test was applied. Patients were eligible if aged 18 to 70, diagnosed with alopecia and judged suitable for DPC therapy, and pregnant patients were excluded. Total RNA was extracted from unfractionated whole blood collected in Tempus Blood RNA tubes. In the case of this clonotype: Its target antigen remains unknown. No much larger clone exists at a distance of one base, and base qualities are not known.

The library was built by means of RACE. The reads were generated on a NextSeq 500. During library preparation, unique molecular identifiers were attached to individual cDNA molecules so that TCRs could be counted in a quantitative, reproducible way. Both TCR alpha and TCR beta chains were sequenced from each blood RNA sample. For the original study's pipeline: A median of roughly 98,000 TCRs per sample was observed, with a range of 23,224 to 690,600. V, J and CDR3 annotation of the TCR reads was performed with the Decombinator software suite. For the PS versus PT1 abundance plots, all samples were subsampled to the same number of TCRs (28,000). TCRs were defined as expanded if absent before sensitization and observed at least eight times at the 2-week time point. TCRdb reprocessed the public reads (quality trimming at Q25 with fastp, clone calling with MiXCR) and kept in-frame beta chains. Rows with one shared CDR3 protein collapse into an entry with the most common genes and DNA. TCRdb assigned the V and J calls; the authors' analysis was not used. Across this sample there are about 190,000 distinct CDR3 sequences, with around 25% seen only once. Approximately 2.3% of the sample lies in the top ten.

The investigation overall reported the following: Repeated subsampling changed both the strength of the expansion versus patch-test correlation and the threshold at which that correlation became significant. The number of PT1 expanded TCRs positively correlated with patch test score, significant at thresholds 8, 16 and 32 but not 4. No change with DPC sensitization was found in the number of TCRs above 1 in 1000 frequency, and no evidence of global repertoire structure alterations was found. Expanded TCRs formed significantly more large CDR3 similarity clusters than pre-sensitization or healthy control sets, consistent with antigen-driven responses. Because all patients had alopecia, a presumed autoimmune disease, the immune response of the patients might differ from that of healthy individuals.

Rearrangement joined TRBV7-9 to TRBJ2-5, with no confidently assigned D gene. Sequencing used whole blood, obtained in connection with sensitization to the hapten diphenylcyclopropenone (DPC). The TCR was taken from a woman aged 40 to 50 with alopecia areata. Some clones in this sample may be carry-over from other donors' samples. CDR3 reads: CASTNGGYQETQYF. The sequenced DNA is TGTGCCAGCACTAACGGTGGCTACCAAGAGACCCAGTACTTC.